This TCR beta chain was profiled in a study of read filtering for tumor transcriptome and immune sequencing. This clonotype was recorded a few times. This library used 300 to 500 ng RNA and molecular barcoded adaptors spanning alpha/delta and beta/gamma chains. TCRdb redid the calling of the reads with MiXCR, one entry per CDR3 protein. The sample holds 50,000 or so distinct CDR3 sequences, roughly a fifth seen once. Trimming removed 10 bases from V and 13 bases from J, with 22 bases in between. Per the germline V gene, CDR1 is ENHRY and CDR2 is SYGVKD. The CDR3 length is 12 residues. Every patient had bone marrow sampled while the disease was active.

J is TRBJ1-2 and V is TRBV10-3; no clear D. Sequencing was carried out using a population of CD138-negative cells sorted from bone marrow. This sequence originates from a donor at least 40 years old with multiple myeloma. CDR3 amino acids: CATRTGREEATF. The CDR3 coding sequence is TGTGCCACCAGGACCGGGAGGGAGGAAGCCACCTTC.